This T cell receptor (beta chain) came from a study of OX40 agonist ivuxolimab in advanced cancers. Profiling relied on immunoSEQ multiplex PCR, and the TCRdb table lists in-frame clones only, not all of them. The sample yields some 77,000 clones, around 85% seen once. Looked up from germline, CDR1 is SGHRS and CDR2 is YFSETQ. V lost 0 bases and J lost 0, with 8 bases in between. This CDR3 is built from 15 residues. This receptor was obtained from an adult with an advanced solid tumor such as melanoma, head and neck, liver or kidney cancer. The gene calls are TRBV5-1 and TRBJ2-3; D might be TRBD2 (6 bases). The starting material was CD4+ or CD8+ T cells sorted from blood, obtained in a trial of the OX40 agonist ivuxolimab. The DNA of the CDR3 is TGCGCCAGCAGCTTGGCAGCGGGTAGCACAGATACGCAGTATTTT. Translating it yields CASSLAAGSTDTQYF.